Each of the 22 T cell receptor beta chains below was sequenced from the same sample in a study of identical twins. MiXCR was run by TCRdb on the 5' RACE reads, yielding one entry per CDR3 protein. Of about 390,000 distinct CDR3 sequences in the sample, approximately 8.7% were seen once. The sample taken for sequencing was naive T cells sorted from blood. The source is a woman in her forties or fifties in good health.

This clonotype has a handful of counts. The chain links TRBV5-1 to TRBJ2-7; the D gene is possibly TRBD2 (6 bases). Germline CDR1 reads SGHRS; CDR2 reads YFSETQ. This CDR3 is 13 amino acids long. The germline V and J ends were trimmed by 4 bases and 2 bases, with 10 bases remaining between them. In DNA form, the CDR3 reads TGCGCCAGCAGCGCCCCGGGAGCCTACGAGCAGTACTTC. Translating gives CASSAPGAYEQYF.

This clonotype has just a few counts. The V and J genes are TRBV12-3 or TRBV12-4 and TRBJ2-1; 10 nucleotides align to TRBD1. The CDR3 has 15 residues. The junction had 7 bases not matched to a gene; V was cut back by 5 bases and J by 6 bases. The CDR3 is CASSPGTGVFNEQFF. CDR3 sequence (DNA): TGTGCCAGCAGTCCGGGGACAGGGGTCTTCAATGAGCAGTTCTTC.

This sequence joins TRBV6-9 and TRBJ2-7; no clear D gene. Trimming pared 2 bases from V and 0 bases from J, leaving 11 bases between. Germline loops: CDR1 MNHGY, CDR2 SVAAGI. The CDR3 runs 15 residues. The CDR3, as DNA: TGTGCCAGCAGTTATCCCCGTCTGAGCTCCTACGAGCAGTACGTC. As protein: CASSYPRLSSYEQYV.

This clonotype was observed a few times. J is TRBJ1-2 and V is TRBV4-1; D call uncertain. The CDR3 length is 15 residues. With 3 bases removed from V and 2 bases from J, the gap between germline ends came to 13 bases. Germline CDR1 is MGHRA and CDR2 is YSYEKL. CDR3 in DNA: TGCGCCAGCAGCCAGATCCTGACACAAAACTATGGCTACACCTTC. Protein: CASSQILTQNYGYTF.

This clonotype was detected many times. The chain recombines TRBV12-3 or TRBV12-4 with TRBJ2-2; 11 nucleotides agree with TRBD2. The CDR3 sequence is 16 residues long. V gave up 4 bases and J gave up 6 bases; unmatched junction bases: 7. The CDR3 is CASSSLTSGSAGELFF. The CDR3 coding sequence is TGTGCCAGCAGTTCCCTTACTAGCGGGAGTGCCGGGGAGCTGTTTTTT.

The J gene is TRBJ1-5, the V gene TRBV20-1; D not resolved. Per the germline V gene, CDR1 is DFQATT and CDR2 is SNEGSKA (reference sequence). The CDR3 length is 13 residues. Between the trimmed V and J ends, which lost 3 bases and 3 bases, there was a span of 9 bases. The CDR3 bases are TGCAGTGCTAGTAGTCCGATCAATCAGCCCCAGCATTTT. As protein: CSASSPINQPQHF.

This clonotype came up many times. The genes are TRBV9 and TRBJ2-3; 10 bases map to TRBD1. After removal of 3 bases from V and 2 bases from J, the junction contained 3 bases not matched to a gene. CDR3 length: 15 residues. Germline lookup yields CDR1 SGDLS and CDR2 YYNGEE. The CDR3 region is CASSGGQGLTDTQYF. The CDR3 nucleotides read TGTGCCAGCAGCGGGGGACAGGGGCTCACAGATACGCAGTATTTT.

In its sample, this clonotype was seen many times. V gene TRBV12-3 or TRBV12-4 combines with J gene TRBJ2-3; tentatively, D is TRBD2 (5 bases). The V end lost 1 base, the J end lost 5 bases, and 10 bases lay between the germline ends. The CDR3 has 14 residues. Written as DNA, the CDR3 is TGTGCCAGCAGTTTAGGTCGGAGCGGAGATACGCAGTATTTT. Translating gives CASSLGRSGDTQYF.

In its sample, this clonotype was seen many times. J is TRBJ2-2 and V is TRBV6-2 or TRBV6-3; TRBD2 matches 9 bases. The CDR3 is 15 residues long. Germline CDR1 reads MNHEY; CDR2 reads SVGEGT. V shed 6 bases and J 2 bases; nucleotides not matched to a gene: 4. CDR3 sequence reads: CASSQTSGNTGELFF. CDR3 bases: TGTGCCAGCAGCCAGACTAGCGGAAACACCGGGGAGCTGTTTTTT.

The chain employs TRBV3-1 and TRBJ2-1; 9 nucleotides align to TRBD2. This CDR3 has 16 residues. The germline V gene encodes CDR1 LGHDT and CDR2 YNNKEL (reference sequence). The trim removed 2 bases at V and 3 bases at J, leaving 5 bases unmatched. The DNA of the CDR3 is TGTGCCAGCAGCCAAATAGCGGGAGTGAGCTACAATGAGCAGTTCTTC. As protein: CASSQIAGVSYNEQFF.

This chain links TRBV2 with TRBJ2-1; 7 bases map to TRBD1. The germline CDR1 and CDR2 sequences are SNHLY and FYNNEI. The CDR3 sequence is 15 residues long. Germline trimming cut 7 bases from V and 2 bases from J; bases unmatched to any gene: 8. The CDR3 here is CASTETGTPYNEQFF. In DNA, the CDR3 is TGTGCCAGCACTGAGACAGGGACCCCCTACAATGAGCAGTTCTTC. Variable domain in full (rest from reference TRBV2 and TRBJ2-1): EPEVTQTPSHQVTQMGQEVILRCVPISNHLYFYWYRQILGQKVEFLVSFYNNEISEKSEIFDDQFSVERPDGSNFTLKIRSTKLEDSAMYFCASTETGTPYNEQFFGPGTRLTVL.

The rearrangement links TRBV15 to TRBJ2-2; TRBD1 or TRBD2 may be the D gene (5 bases each). The germline gives CDR1 LNHNV, CDR2 YYDKDF (reference sequence). The CDR3 runs 16 residues. V lost 3 bases, J lost 2 bases, and 13 bases lay in between. The DNA of the CDR3 is TGTGCCACCAGCAGTGACGGGGACGGAAACACCGGGGAGCTGTTTTTT. It yields the protein CATSSDGDGNTGELFF.

There are many counts of this clonotype. V usage is TRBV19 and J usage is TRBJ2-7; TRBD1 matches 7 bases. CDR1 is LNHDA and CDR2 is SQIVND in the germline V gene (reference sequence). The CDR3 covers 14 residues. V lost 5 bases to trimming and J lost 5 bases; unmatched junction nucleotides: 9. The CDR3 loop is CASSVQGTRHEQYV. The CDR3 nucleotides are TGTGCCAGTAGTGTACAGGGGACCAGGCACGAGCAGTACGTC.

The sample holds many counts of this clonotype. V and J are TRBV7-2 and TRBJ2-5, with D possibly matching TRBD2 (6 bases). Germline V gene sequence: CDR1 SGHTA, CDR2 FQGNSA. CDR3 length equals 13 residues. The ends were cut back, 3 bases at V and 3 bases at J, with 8 bases in the middle. The CDR3 DNA sequence: TGTGCCAGCAGCTTGGCTAGCGAAGAGACCCAGTACTTC. The encoded protein is CASSLASEETQYF.

This clonotype was detected only once. V is TRBV19 and J is TRBJ2-1; tentatively, D is TRBD2 (5 bases). The CDR3 length is 13 residues. V was cut by 3 bases and J by 7 bases, with 10 bases left in between. Germline CDR1 LNHDA, CDR2 SQIVND (reference sequence). The CDR3 region has the DNA TGTGCCAGTAGTATGGACCGGAGGAATGAGCAGTTCTTC. It encodes CASSMDRRNEQFF.

The table lists this clonotype with a few counts. CDR3 nucleotide sequence: TGTGCCATTGGCCCCCCGGAGGGAACTGAAGCTTTCTTT. Translation gives CAIGPPEGTEAFF. The chain couples TRBV10-3 to TRBJ1-1; D is unresolved. With 9 bases removed from V and 5 bases from J, the gap between germline ends came to 16 bases. Germline CDR1 ENHRY, CDR2 SYGVKD. This CDR3 comprises 13 residues.

This clonotype was seen only a few times. The J gene is TRBJ2-1, the V gene TRBV5-1; D perhaps matches TRBD1 (6 bases). Germline CDR1 reads SGHRS; CDR2 reads YFSETQ. V dropped 4 bases and J dropped 0 bases, with 14 bases sitting between them. The CDR3 totals 16 residues. CDR3 residues: CASSPDTRGSYNEQFF. CDR3 nucleotides: TGCGCCAGCAGCCCCGACACCAGGGGCTCCTACAATGAGCAGTTCTTC.

Note on this clonotype: Just one base apart from a much larger clone, this may be a read error. The chain recombines TRBV3-1 with TRBJ2-1, with 7 bases identical to TRBD2. The J call may not be correct, given that the DNA end is closer to TRBJ2-7. CDR1 is LGHDT and CDR2 is YNNKEL in the germline V gene (reference sequence). This CDR3 spans 16 amino acids. CDR3 region: CASSPAKSGGTNEQYF. The CDR3 DNA reads TGTGCCAGCAGCCCAGCAAAGTCTGGAGGGACTAATGAGCAGTACTTC.

The rearrangement uses TRBV7-9 and TRBJ2-1, with TRBD2 identical over 11 bases. The germline CDR1 and CDR2 sequences are SEHNR and FQNEAQ (reference sequence). This CDR3 region has 18 residues. The ends lost 4 bases at V and 8 bases at J; junction bases unmatched: 16. Here the CDR3 reads CASSSKGVAGGPVHEQFF. The DNA for the CDR3 is TGTGCCAGCAGCTCCAAGGGAGTAGCGGGAGGGCCAGTCCATGAGCAGTTCTTC.

Ten or more counts support this clonotype. The V and J genes are TRBV24-1 and TRBJ2-1; D gene ambiguous. Trimming stripped 0 bases from V and 10 bases from J, with 9 bases between. This CDR3 comprises 13 residues. CDR1 and CDR2 from the germline V gene are KGHDR and SFDVKD. The CDR3 DNA sequence: TGTGCCACCAGTGATTTGCTGAGCACCGAGCAGTTCTTC. Translated, it gives CATSDLLSTEQFF.

In its sample, this clonotype was seen a few times. This chain links TRBV7-9 with TRBJ2-1; D gene ambiguous. The V end lost 1 base, the J end lost 8 bases, and 6 bases lay between the germline ends. Germline values: CDR1 SEHNR, CDR2 FQNEAQ (reference sequence). The CDR3 is 12 residues long. The CDR3 reads CASSLGEYEQFF. The DNA for the CDR3 is TGTGCCAGCAGCTTAGGAGAGTATGAGCAGTTCTTC.

In its sample, this clonotype was seen many times. The rearrangement uses TRBV7-2 and TRBJ2-3, with 9 bases that match TRBD2. This CDR3 is built from 15 residues. V lost 5 bases to trimming and J lost 4 bases; unmatched junction nucleotides: 7. CDR1 is SGHTA, CDR2 FQGNSA, per germline. The CDR3 DNA reads TGTGCCAGCAGCCTGATAGCGGGAGCGCCAGATACGCAGTATTTT. This gives the protein CASSLIAGAPDTQYF.